This T cell receptor (beta chain) originates from a study of control samples from healthy donors and cancer patients. The CDR3 sequence is 13 residues long. Trimming took 2 bases from V and 3 from J, leaving 7 bases between them. Germline V gene lookup returns CDR1 MNHEY and CDR2 SVGAGI. The repertoire was sequenced with immunoSEQ multiplex PCR; TCRdb's copy has only in-frame clones and lacks some. The sample shows tens of thousands of clones, 75% to 90% of them seen only once. The chain couples TRBV6-5 to TRBJ1-2; the D gene is possibly TRBD1 (5 bases). This receptor was identified in a woman between 50 and 59 years old with lung cancer. Input material: PBMCs. CDR3 coding DNA: TGTGCCAGCAGTTACCGGGACTACTATGGCTACACCTTC. It translates to CASSYRDYYGYTF.